The rows below give T cell receptor beta chains drawn from one sample of a study of blood T cells in healthy people across ages. TCRdb reprocessed the 5' RACE reads with MiXCR, giving one entry per CDR3 protein. The table lists 1.8 million or so distinct CDR3 sequences, 35% to 50% of them singletons. Sequencing was carried out using blood. Every receptor here comes from a human donor in good health. CDR3s include the opening cysteine and the closing phenylalanine or tryptophan. The order of the fields is D gene, clone size, J gene, V gene, CDR3 DNA, CDR3 protein. D genes are given only for firm matches. Clone size is given for some rows only: seen once, a few or many times, or a class if the clone is expanded.

D gene: -; clone size: few; J gene: TRBJ2-7; V gene: TRBV7-2; CDR3 DNA: TGTGCCAGCAGCTTAGATTTTAGGGGCTCAGGGCTTGGGTACGAGCAGTACTTC; CDR3 protein: CASSLDFRGSGLGYEQYF
D gene: TRBD2; clone size: few; J gene: TRBJ2-4; V gene: TRBV29-1; CDR3 DNA: TGCAGCTCCTTGAGGCAGGGAGGGATTCAGTACTTC; CDR3 protein: CSSLRQGGIQYF
D gene: -; clone size: -; J gene: TRBJ1-2; V gene: TRBV4-3; CDR3 DNA: TGCGCCAGCAGCCAAGATTGGGCAGGCATCTTCTATGGCTACACCTTC; CDR3 protein: CASSQDWAGIFYGYTF
D gene: -; clone size: -; J gene: TRBJ1-2; V gene: TRBV20-1; CDR3 DNA: TGCAGTGCCCATGACTCTCGACCCCACCCTAACTATGGCTACACCTTC; CDR3 protein: CSAHDSRPHPNYGYTF
D gene: TRBD2; clone size: -; J gene: TRBJ2-1; V gene: TRBV7-2; CDR3 DNA: TGTGCCAGCAGCTTAGTCGGGGGGGGGCACAATGAGCAGTTCTTC; CDR3 protein: CASSLVGGGHNEQFF
D gene: TRBD1; clone size: -; J gene: TRBJ1-2; V gene: TRBV28; CDR3 DNA: TGTGCCAGCAGTTCGCGCACCCTTCCCGGGACAGGGGGCGGTGGCTACACCTTC; CDR3 protein: CASSSRTLPGTGGGGYTF
D gene: -; clone size: -; J gene: TRBJ1-2; V gene: TRBV20-1; CDR3 DNA: TGCAGTGCTAGAGATCTACAAAACTATGGCTACACCTTC; CDR3 protein: CSARDLQNYGYTF
D gene: -; clone size: few; J gene: TRBJ2-7; V gene: TRBV12-5; CDR3 DNA: TGTGCTAGTGGTCAGGGAAATCAAGACGAGCAGTACTTC; CDR3 protein: CASGQGNQDEQYF
D gene: -; clone size: -; J gene: TRBJ1-5; V gene: TRBV7-2; CDR3 DNA: TGTGCCAGCAGCTTATTACGGGATGAGCCCCAGCATTTT; CDR3 protein: CASSLLRDEPQHF
D gene: -; clone size: -; J gene: TRBJ2-7; V gene: TRBV3-1; CDR3 DNA: TGTGCCAGCAGCCAGGACAAAATCTACGAGCAGTACTTC; CDR3 protein: CASSQDKIYEQYF
D gene: -; clone size: few; J gene: TRBJ2-1; V gene: TRBV28; CDR3 DNA: TGTGCCAGCAGTTTATTTCAGGGGCGCCGCAATGAGCAGTTCTTC; CDR3 protein: CASSLFQGRRNEQFF
D gene: -; clone size: few; J gene: TRBJ2-7; V gene: TRBV9; CDR3 DNA: TGTGCCAGCAGTCCGGGTCCACTCTACGAGCAGTACTTC; CDR3 protein: CASSPGPLYEQYF
D gene: -; clone size: few; J gene: TRBJ1-1; V gene: TRBV20-1; CDR3 DNA: TGCAGTGCTAGAGATAGGCGGGGGAACACTGAAGCTTTCTTT; CDR3 protein: CSARDRRGNTEAFF
D gene: TRBD1; clone size: -; J gene: TRBJ1-2; V gene: TRBV20-1; CDR3 DNA: TGCAGTGCTCGCCCGGGGACAGGAGAGCCTTCTAGCTATGGCTACACCTTC; CDR3 protein: CSARPGTGEPSSYGYTF
D gene: -; clone size: few; J gene: TRBJ1-1; V gene: TRBV27; CDR3 DNA: TGTGCCAGCAGTTTTACAAAAGCTTCTGAAGCTTTCTTT; CDR3 protein: CASSFTKASEAFF
D gene: -; clone size: many; J gene: TRBJ1-2; V gene: TRBV7-9; CDR3 DNA: TGTGCCAGCAGCTCCGAAAACTATGGCTACACCTTC; CDR3 protein: CASSSENYGYTF
D gene: -; clone size: -; J gene: TRBJ2-1; V gene: TRBV9; CDR3 DNA: TGTGCCAGCAGCGTGTCCCCAGGCTTTAATGAGCAGTTCTTC; CDR3 protein: CASSVSPGFNEQFF
D gene: -; clone size: once; J gene: TRBJ2-1; V gene: TRBV20-1; CDR3 DNA: TGCAGTGCTAGCCCGACCACCTACAATGAGCAGTTCTTC; CDR3 protein: CSASPTTYNEQFF
D gene: TRBD1; clone size: few; J gene: TRBJ1-5; V gene: TRBV12-3/TRBV12-4; CDR3 DNA: TGTGCCAGCAAATCCGGGACAGGGGGCACTCAGCCCCAGCATTTT; CDR3 protein: CASKSGTGGTQPQHF
D gene: -; clone size: few; J gene: TRBJ1-4; V gene: TRBV20-1; CDR3 DNA: TGCAGTGCTAGGGCGCCGGGGGGCCGTGAAAAACTGTTTTTT; CDR3 protein: CSARAPGGREKLFF
D gene: TRBD2; clone size: few; J gene: TRBJ2-1; V gene: TRBV7-2; CDR3 DNA: TGTGCCAGCAGCTGGACTAGCGGGCTTGAATACAATGAGCAGTTCTTC; CDR3 protein: CASSWTSGLEYNEQFF
D gene: -; clone size: few; J gene: TRBJ2-7; V gene: TRBV2; CDR3 DNA: TGTGCCAGCAGTGATCAGGGGGGGGCAGCCTACGAGCAGTACTTC; CDR3 protein: CASSDQGGAAYEQYF
D gene: TRBD2; clone size: few; J gene: TRBJ2-1; V gene: TRBV6-5; CDR3 DNA: TGTGCCAGCAGTTCCGGGACTAGCGGGGGGGCGAGGCAGTTCTTC; CDR3 protein: CASSSGTSGGARQFF
D gene: -; clone size: few; J gene: TRBJ2-7; V gene: TRBV4-1; CDR3 DNA: TGCGCCAGCAGCCAAGATGGCTCGCCCTACGAGCAGTACTTC; CDR3 protein: CASSQDGSPYEQYF
D gene: -; clone size: once; J gene: TRBJ1-2; V gene: TRBV7-9; CDR3 DNA: TGTGCCAGCAGTCCCCGGGTTCGCGAGATCAGCTATGGCTACACCTTC; CDR3 protein: CASSPRVREISYGYTF
D gene: -; clone size: few; J gene: TRBJ1-1; V gene: TRBV7-2; CDR3 DNA: TGTGCCAGCAGCTTTGTGTGGTCGGACACTGAAGCTTTCTTT; CDR3 protein: CASSFVWSDTEAFF
D gene: -; clone size: -; J gene: TRBJ2-5; V gene: TRBV20-1; CDR3 DNA: TGCAGTGTCCCGAAAAGCGGAATAGAGACCCGGTACTTC; CDR3 protein: CSVPKSGIETRYF
D gene: TRBD2; clone size: -; J gene: TRBJ2-5; V gene: TRBV7-7; CDR3 DNA: TGTGCCAGCAGCCCACGAGCGGGGGGCTGGGAGACCCAGTACTTC; CDR3 protein: CASSPRAGGWETQYF
D gene: TRBD1; clone size: once; J gene: TRBJ2-5; V gene: TRBV15; CDR3 DNA: TGTGCCACCAGCAGAAACAGGGGGCAATTAGAGACCCAGTACTTC; CDR3 protein: CATSRNRGQLETQYF
D gene: -; clone size: -; J gene: TRBJ2-7; V gene: TRBV10-3; CDR3 DNA: TGTGCCATCGGCCCCGGGGCTTACGAGCAGTACTTC; CDR3 protein: CAIGPGAYEQYF
D gene: -; clone size: -; J gene: TRBJ1-5; V gene: TRBV9; CDR3 DNA: TGTGCCAGCAGTGTCGGGGCCACCTTCAATCAGCCCCAGCATTTT; CDR3 protein: CASSVGATFNQPQHF
D gene: TRBD1; clone size: -; J gene: TRBJ2-7; V gene: TRBV4-3; CDR3 DNA: TGCGCCAGCAGCCAGCGGGACAGGGACTCCTACGAGCAGTACTTC; CDR3 protein: CASSQRDRDSYEQYF
D gene: -; clone size: -; J gene: TRBJ1-1; V gene: TRBV3-1; CDR3 DNA: TGTGCCAGCAGCCAAGGACGGACGATTGAAGCTTTCTTT; CDR3 protein: CASSQGRTIEAFF
D gene: TRBD2; clone size: -; J gene: TRBJ2-1; V gene: TRBV7-2; CDR3 DNA: TGTGCCAGCAGCCGAGATTATGGCGGGGGGGCCTCCTACAATGAGCAGTTCTTC; CDR3 protein: CASSRDYGGGASYNEQFF
D gene: TRBD1; clone size: -; J gene: TRBJ2-2; V gene: TRBV12-3/TRBV12-4; CDR3 DNA: TGTGCCAGCAGTCCCCGGACAGGATTTACCGGGGAGCTGTTTTTT; CDR3 protein: CASSPRTGFTGELFF
D gene: TRBD1; clone size: many; J gene: TRBJ2-7; V gene: TRBV4-3; CDR3 DNA: TGCGCCAGCAGCCAAGGGAACCTGTGGTACGACAGGGAGAGCTCCTACGAGCAGTACTTC; CDR3 protein: CASSQGNLWYDRESSYEQYF
D gene: -; clone size: -; J gene: TRBJ2-5; V gene: TRBV6-6; CDR3 DNA: TGTGCCAGCGGCCTAGGCGGGGCGGGAGAGACCCAGTACTTC; CDR3 protein: CASGLGGAGETQYF
D gene: -; clone size: few; J gene: TRBJ1-2; V gene: TRBV20-1; CDR3 DNA: TGCAGTGCTAGAGATCCCGGTGGGAACTATGGCTACACCTTC; CDR3 protein: CSARDPGGNYGYTF
D gene: TRBD1; clone size: -; J gene: TRBJ1-4; V gene: TRBV5-1; CDR3 DNA: TGCGCCAGCAGCCTAAATGACAGGGCAGAAAAACTGTTTTTT; CDR3 protein: CASSLNDRAEKLFF
D gene: -; clone size: -; J gene: TRBJ2-5; V gene: TRBV12-3/TRBV12-4; CDR3 DNA: TGTGCCAGCAGTTTAGTGGAGGGCGGAGGGGAGACCCAGTACTTC; CDR3 protein: CASSLVEGGGETQYF
D gene: TRBD1; clone size: -; J gene: TRBJ2-7; V gene: TRBV28; CDR3 DNA: TGTGCCAGCAGGGGACCGGGACAGGGTGAGCAGTACTTC; CDR3 protein: CASRGPGQGEQYF
D gene: -; clone size: many; J gene: TRBJ2-7; V gene: TRBV29-1; CDR3 DNA: TGCAGCGTTGGAGGTAATGGGGGCTCCTACGAGCAGTACTTC; CDR3 protein: CSVGGNGGSYEQYF
D gene: TRBD1; clone size: -; J gene: TRBJ2-3; V gene: TRBV7-2; CDR3 DNA: TGTGCCAGCAGCTCGCTACCGGGACAGGGGTCCCATACGCAGTATTTT; CDR3 protein: CASSSLPGQGSHTQYF
D gene: -; clone size: -; J gene: TRBJ1-2; V gene: TRBV28; CDR3 DNA: TGTGCCATCCTGATTCCTAACTATGGCTACACCTTC; CDR3 protein: CAILIPNYGYTF
D gene: -; clone size: many; J gene: TRBJ2-7; V gene: TRBV7-9; CDR3 DNA: TGTGCCAGCAGCTACGACAGCTACGAGCAGTACTTC; CDR3 protein: CASSYDSYEQYF
D gene: -; clone size: -; J gene: TRBJ1-1; V gene: TRBV6-2/TRBV6-3; CDR3 DNA: TGTGCCAGCAGTTACGGGGAAACTGAAGCTTTCTTT; CDR3 protein: CASSYGETEAFF
D gene: -; clone size: -; J gene: TRBJ2-5; V gene: TRBV19; CDR3 DNA: TGTGCCAGTAGTACTCATGGGGGAGAAGAGACCCAGTACTTC; CDR3 protein: CASSTHGGEETQYF
D gene: TRBD1; clone size: -; J gene: TRBJ1-6; V gene: TRBV20-1; CDR3 DNA: TGCAGTGCTAGAGATCAAAGAAGGGGGCTTATGAATTCACCCCTCCACTTT; CDR3 protein: CSARDQRRGLMNSPLHF
D gene: TRBD1; clone size: -; J gene: TRBJ1-4; V gene: TRBV6-5; CDR3 DNA: TGTGCCAGCAGTTCCCCCGGGACAGGGACGAGAAGAGTAGGTGAAAAACTGTTTTTT; CDR3 protein: CASSSPGTGTRRVGEKLFF
D gene: -; clone size: -; J gene: TRBJ1-2; V gene: TRBV20-1; CDR3 DNA: TGCAGTGCTAGAGATCCCACAGGGCCAAATAACTATGGCTACACCTTC; CDR3 protein: CSARDPTGPNNYGYTF
D gene: TRBD1; clone size: few; J gene: TRBJ1-1; V gene: TRBV12-3/TRBV12-4; CDR3 DNA: TGTGCCAGCAGTGAACGACAGGGGATGAACACTGAAGCTTTCTTT; CDR3 protein: CASSERQGMNTEAFF
D gene: TRBD1; clone size: few; J gene: TRBJ2-7; V gene: TRBV4-1; CDR3 DNA: TGCGCCAGCAGTCAAGCGGACAGGATCGGCTACGAGCAGTACTTC; CDR3 protein: CASSQADRIGYEQYF
D gene: -; clone size: -; J gene: TRBJ1-2; V gene: TRBV4-3; CDR3 DNA: TGCGCCAGCAGCCAAGATCAGCGGACGGACTATGGCTACACCTTC; CDR3 protein: CASSQDQRTDYGYTF
D gene: TRBD1; clone size: -; J gene: TRBJ2-1; V gene: TRBV4-2; CDR3 DNA: TGTGCCAGCAGCCAACGACAGGGGCGGGAAAATGAGCAGTTCTTC; CDR3 protein: CASSQRQGRENEQFF
D gene: -; clone size: few; J gene: TRBJ1-5; V gene: TRBV5-5; CDR3 DNA: TGTGCCAGCAGCTTGGGACAGCTGGATCAGCCCCAGCATTTT; CDR3 protein: CASSLGQLDQPQHF
D gene: TRBD1; clone size: -; J gene: TRBJ2-7; V gene: TRBV20-1; CDR3 DNA: TGCAGTGCTAGAGTACAGGGGGCCTTCTCCTACGAGCAGTACTTC; CDR3 protein: CSARVQGAFSYEQYF
D gene: TRBD2; clone size: -; J gene: TRBJ2-5; V gene: TRBV2; CDR3 DNA: TGTGCCAGCCGCCGGACTAGCGGGGGGGCGTCCGAAGAGACCCAGTACTTC; CDR3 protein: CASRRTSGGASEETQYF
D gene: TRBD2; clone size: -; J gene: TRBJ2-1; V gene: TRBV12-3/TRBV12-4; CDR3 DNA: TGTGCCAGCAGTTTCATGTTGGCGGGGGGACCCAATGAGCAGTTCTTC; CDR3 protein: CASSFMLAGGPNEQFF
D gene: TRBD1; clone size: few; J gene: TRBJ2-7; V gene: TRBV20-1; CDR3 DNA: TGCAGTGCTCGAATACAGGGGGCATCCTACGAGCAGTACTTC; CDR3 protein: CSARIQGASYEQYF